These 20 T cell receptor beta chains were sequenced from one sample in a study of post-analysis software for immune sequencing data (dated by TCRdb to between 2015 and 2017). To prepare the library, PCR was applied. Sequencer: Illumina HiSeq 2500. Unique molecular identifiers were incorporated into TCR beta cDNA libraries to reduce PCR and sequencing biases. TCRdb's own reprocessing of the public reads used fastp at Q25 and MiXCR and kept productive beta chains. Each entry is one CDR3 protein sequence, shown with its most common DNA and genes. For this sample there are roughly 670,000 distinct CDR3 sequences; 55% to 60% appear just once. The top ten constitute 11% of the sample. General findings and caveats noted by the study authors: Significantly higher frequencies in patients than in controls were found for roughly 5 TRBV segments, including TRBV5-6, TRBV5-1 and TRBV20-1.

Antigen specificity for these receptors is unknown. The sequenced material came from blood. These receptors were obtained from a girl aged 2-10 years with multiple sclerosis.

This clonotype came up a few times. CDR3 sequence reads: CSVEGTGGGYTF. The CDR3 coding sequence is TGCAGCGTTGAAGGAACAGGGGGCGGCTACACCTTC. The chain links TRBV29-1 to TRBJ1-2, with 9 bases matching TRBD1. With V trimmed by 1 base and J by 8 bases, 2 bases remained unmatched. The CDR3 totals 12 residues. Germline CDR1 is SQVTM and CDR2 is ANQGSEA.

This clonotype was counted a single time. The rearrangement uses TRBV25-1 and TRBJ1-2, with 10 nucleotides matching TRBD1. The trim removed 8 bases at V and 4 bases at J, leaving 7 bases unmatched. Germline V gene sequence: CDR1 MGHDK, CDR2 SYGVNS. This CDR3 has 14 amino acids. The CDR3 reads CASRGRTGGYGYTF. CDR3 nucleotide sequence: TGTGCCAGCCGAGGTCGGACAGGGGGCTATGGCTACACCTTC.

The chain links TRBV3-1 to TRBJ1-2; no clear D gene. Between the trimmed V and J ends, which lost 0 bases and 8 bases, there was a span of 10 bases. Looked up from germline, CDR1 is LGHDT and CDR2 is YNNKEL (reference sequence). CDR3 length equals 13 residues. The CDR3 sequence is CASSQEGGSGYTF. The CDR3 DNA reads as TGTGCCAGCAGCCAAGAAGGAGGGAGCGGCTACACCTTC.

Only a few counts were recorded for this clonotype. The chain is built from TRBV5-5 and TRBJ2-5; D is undetermined. The closer fit of TRBJ2-7 to the DNA end suggests the J call may be wrong. The CDR3 consists of 14 residues. From germline, CDR1 is SGHKS and CDR2 YYEKEE (reference sequence). DNA for the CDR3: TGTGCCAGCAGTTCCCTCAGGTTCGCCCACGAGCAGTACTTC. Its translation is CASSSLRFAHEQYF.

This rearrangement joins TRBV5-1 to TRBJ2-7; D may be TRBD2 (5 bases). This CDR3 is built from 14 residues. Trimming removed 5 bases at V and 2 bases at J, with 14 bases between. Germline V gene sequence: CDR1 SGHRS, CDR2 YFSETQ. CDR3 DNA sequence: TGCGCCAGCAGACTCGCGGAGGAGGCCTACGAGCAGTACTTC. Translation gives CASRLAEEAYEQYF.

The table lists this clonotype with a few counts. This chain joins TRBV6-2 or TRBV6-3 and TRBJ1-5, with a possible D match to TRBD1 (6 bases). CDR1 is MNHEY and CDR2 is SVGEGT in the germline V gene. V was cut by 6 bases and J by 0 bases, with 15 bases left in between. The CDR3 is made up of 16 amino acids. The CDR3 bases are TGTGCCAGCAGCCTCCGGACAGCTAATAGCAATCAGCCCCAGCATTTT. Translating gives CASSLRTANSNQPQHF.

V and J are TRBV6-6 and TRBJ1-2; weak D call: TRBD1 (6 bases). The CDR3 is made up of 14 amino acids. Germline V lookup: CDR1 MNHNY, CDR2 SVGAGI (reference sequence). V was shortened by 6 bases and J by 4 bases, with 15 bases between the two germline ends. DNA for the CDR3: TGTGCCAGCAGCCCGGACAGTCTTGGCTATGGCTACACCTTC. This sequence encodes CASSPDSLGYGYTF.

The chain carries TRBV11-2 and TRBJ2-3; unclear D gene. With 3 bases removed from V and 2 bases from J, the gap between germline ends came to 15 bases. Looked up from germline, CDR1 is SGHAT and CDR2 is FQNNGV. The CDR3 spans 16 residues. In DNA form, the CDR3 reads TGTGCCAGCAGCTTGACCACACCTGAACACACAGATACGCAGTATTTT. Its translation: CASSLTTPEHTDTQYF.

This chain joins TRBV14 and TRBJ1-2; D is perhaps TRBD1 (5 bases). The CDR3 consists of 16 residues. The V gene lost 4 bases and the J gene lost 0 bases, with 15 bases spanning the gap. Looked up from germline, CDR1 is SGHDN and CDR2 is FVKESK. CDR3 sequence reads: CASSLIFGGANYGYTF. DNA for the CDR3: TGTGCCAGCAGCCTCATTTTTGGAGGGGCTAACTATGGCTACACCTTC.

The chain links TRBV7-2 to TRBJ2-5; 7 bases map to TRBD1. With 5 bases clipped from V and 4 bases from J, the junction kept 7 bases outside the gene matches. The germline V gene encodes CDR1 SGHTA and CDR2 FQGNSA. This CDR3 spans 14 amino acids. The CDR3 region is CASSIKTGRETQYF. The CDR3 DNA follows: TGTGCCAGCAGCATTAAGACAGGGAGAGAGACCCAGTACTTC.

The rearrangement joins TRBV29-1 to TRBJ2-1, with 11 bases lining up with TRBD1. CDR3 length equals 12 residues. Germline CDR1 reads SQVTM; CDR2 reads ANQGSEA. CDR3 bases: TGCAGTGGCGGGACAGGGGGTAGTGAGCAGTTCTTC. Translating gives CSGGTGGSEQFF.

This chain joins TRBV3-1 and TRBJ1-2; D gene ambiguous. Trimming pared 0 bases from V and 8 bases from J, leaving 19 bases between. The CDR3 runs to 16 residues. Looked up from germline, CDR1 is LGHDT and CDR2 is YNNKEL (reference sequence). The CDR3 sequence is CASSQDRYSETWGYTF. The CDR3 DNA reads TGTGCCAGCAGCCAAGATCGATACAGCGAAACCTGGGGCTACACCTTC.

In its sample, this clonotype was seen a few times. The chain has TRBV9 and TRBJ2-7, with TRBD2 identical over 10 bases. The DNA matches TRBJ2-5 better at its end, which makes the J call doubtful. The germline V gene encodes CDR1 SGDLS and CDR2 YYNGEE. CDR3 length equals 17 residues. This CDR3 is CASSVDPAGGVRETQYF. The CDR3 DNA is TGTGCCAGCAGCGTAGATCCAGCGGGAGGGGTTCGGGAGACCCAGTACTTC.

V gene TRBV5-6 combines with J gene TRBJ2-4; 10 nucleotides agree with TRBD1. The J call is in doubt because the DNA end fits TRBJ2-7 better. From germline, CDR1 is SGHDT and CDR2 YYEEEE. The CDR3 runs 14 residues. The CDR3 here is CASSWRTGGHEQYF. In DNA, the CDR3 is TGTGCCAGCAGCTGGAGGACAGGGGGTCACGAGCAGTACTTC.

The rearrangement links TRBV7-2 to TRBJ1-2; D is unresolved. There are 14 residues in the CDR3. Trimming pared 4 bases from V and 4 bases from J, leaving 13 bases between. Per germline, CDR1 SGHTA and CDR2 FQGNSA. In nucleotides, the CDR3 is TGTGCCAGCAGCTCCGTCGGCAGAATCTATGGCTACACCTTC. It translates to CASSSVGRIYGYTF.

V usage is TRBV7-9 and J usage is TRBJ1-1; D is possibly TRBD1 (5 bases). Trimming stripped 5 bases from V and 3 bases from J, with 13 bases between. The CDR3 totals 14 residues. CDR1 and CDR2 from the germline V gene are SEHNR and FQNEAQ (reference sequence). CDR3 nucleotides: TGTGCCAGCAGCCACCCCGGGGGGGACACTGAAGCTTTCTTT. Encoded protein: CASSHPGGDTEAFF.

The chain couples TRBV7-4 to TRBJ1-5; D unclear. This CDR3 spans 17 amino acids. V dropped 4 bases and J dropped 0 bases, with 16 bases sitting between them. CDR1 is SGHVT, CDR2 SQSDAQ, per germline. The CDR3 DNA follows: TGTGCCAGCAGCTCGAAAACAGAGAGCTATAGCAATCAGCCCCAGCATTTT. This sequence encodes CASSSKTESYSNQPQHF.

V usage is TRBV10-2 and J usage is TRBJ2-2; 12 nucleotides align to TRBD2. Germline CDR1 reads WSHSY; CDR2 reads SAAADI. The junction had 10 bases not matched to a gene; V was cut back by 6 bases and J by 2 bases. There are 18 residues in the CDR3. The CDR3 here is CASSAGLAGWINTGELFF. CDR3 nucleotide sequence: TGCGCCAGCAGCGCGGGACTAGCGGGTTGGATCAACACCGGGGAGCTGTTTTTT.

The V call is TRBV10-3, the J call TRBJ2-1; 10 bases match TRBD2. This CDR3 region has 15 residues. Trimming at V came to 8 bases and at J to 5 bases, leaving 9 bases not matched to a gene. Germline V gene data show CDR1 as ENHRY and CDR2 as SYGVKD. The CDR3 DNA follows: TGTGCCATCCTGGAGAAACTAGCGGGAAACAATGAGCAGTTCTTC. It yields the protein CAILEKLAGNNEQFF.

The chain uses TRBV5-8 and TRBJ2-3, with TRBD2 matching over 9 bases. Germline assignment: CDR1 SGHTS and CDR2 YDEGEE. The CDR3 extends over 15 amino acids. V trimming: 0 bases; J trimming: 5 bases; junction bases outside the gene matches: 4. CDR3 amino acids: CASSLGLAGIDTQYF. DNA for the CDR3: TGTGCCAGCAGCTTGGGGCTAGCGGGAATAGATACGCAGTATTTT.